The rows below give T cell receptor beta chains drawn from one sample of a study of T cell responses to AZD1222 COVID-19 vaccine. The assay was immunoSEQ multiplex PCR, and TCRdb's table has in-frame clones only and misses some. The sample holds roughly 100,000 clones, around 90% seen once. The material sequenced was peripheral blood, taken on day 0 of AZD1222 vaccination. Source of these receptors: an adult in good health. Both conserved end residues are part of each CDR3. The D gene is left open where the match is weak. Not every row has a clone size; where given, it reads once, few, many or a size class.

J,D,size,V,DNA,CDR3
TRBJ1-5,-,-,TRBV4-2,TGTGCCAGCAGCCAAGATATCGGGGGTAATCAGCCCCAGCATTTT,CASSQDIGGNQPQHF
TRBJ1-4,TRBD1,few,TRBV5-4,TGTGCCTGGGGCAGGGGGGGCGAGGAACTGTTTTTT,CAWGRGGEELFF
TRBJ2-1,-,-,TRBV9,TGTGCCAGCAGCGGGGGGCGGGGAAACTCCTACAATGAGCAGTTCTTC,CASSGGRGNSYNEQFF
TRBJ2-5,-,once,TRBV27,TGTGCCAGCAGCAAATTGGGTTACCAAGAGACCCAGTACTTC,CASSKLGYQETQYF
TRBJ2-3,-,-,TRBV10-3,TGTGCCATCGAGGCGTCGGAGGGATCCGATACGCAGTATTTT,CAIEASEGSDTQYF
TRBJ1-1,-,-,TRBV10-3,TGTGCCATAAGAGACAGTAACACTGAAGCTTTCTTT,CAIRDSNTEAFF
TRBJ2-2,-,-,TRBV2,TGTGCCAGCGGGGGGGCCTCGGTCGGGGAGCTGTTTTTT,CASGGASVGELFF
TRBJ2-2,-,-,TRBV6-5,TGTGCCAGCAGACCGACAGCGAACACCGGGGAGCTGTTTTTT,CASRPTANTGELFF
TRBJ2-1,-,-,TRBV4-1,TGCGCCAGCAGCCAAGACAGTAGGGGATACAATGAGCAGTTCTTC,CASSQDSRGYNEQFF
TRBJ1-5,-,once,TRBV30,TGTGCCTGGAGTGTAAGGGGGTCCTTAAATCAGCCCCAGCATTTT,CAWSVRGSLNQPQHF
TRBJ2-7,TRBD1,once,TRBV28,TGTGCCACCACGCCCCGGGACAGGAGATTCGAGCAGTACTTC,CATTPRDRRFEQYF
TRBJ1-2,TRBD1,-,TRBV6-5,TGTGCCAGCACTTCTCCCGGGACAGGGAGCTACACCTTC,CASTSPGTGSYTF
TRBJ1-2,-,-,TRBV5-4,TGTGCCAGCAGCTTAAGGTCGGATGGCTACACCTTC,CASSLRSDGYTF
TRBJ1-5,TRBD1,once,TRBV28,TGTGCCAGCAGTACCGGGACAGCAAATCAGCCCCAGCATTTT,CASSTGTANQPQHF